The clone carrying this TCR beta chain occurred a few times. As to time point: blood at routine non-recurrence follow-up after resection. The CDR3 runs 13 residues. V lost 8 bases, J lost 3 bases, and 11 bases lay in between. In germline, CDR1 is SNHLY, CDR2 FYNNEI. TCRdb called the 5' RACE reads again in MiXCR, with one record for every CDR3 protein. This table holds around 70,000 distinct CDR3 sequences, approximately 9% found once. These data belong to a study of spatial heterogeneity in lung cancer. Study overall: Sequencing consistently turned up more beta-chain sequences than alpha-chain sequences.

Sequencing was performed on PBMCs, taken at follow-up. The source of this sequence is a female donor with early-stage non-small cell lung cancer. The V call is TRBV2, the J call TRBJ1-5; unclear D gene. CDR3 sequence (DNA): TGTGCCAGCCATTTAACAGTCAATCAGCCCCAGCATTTT. Protein sequence: CASHLTVNQPQHF.